One sample yielded the 32 T cell receptor beta chains listed below, sequenced in a study of glioma-infiltrating T cells after dendritic cell vaccination. Clones were read by immunoSEQ multiplex PCR, and TCRdb kept only the in-frame ones, dropping some. The sample holds 80,000 to 100,000 clones, 79% seen once. The specimen comprised blood, sampled before dendritic cell vaccination. Receptor source: a human donor with glioblastoma.

This chain uses TRBV5-6 with TRBJ1-4; D is unresolved. With 1 base removed from V and 0 bases from J, the gap between germline ends came to 16 bases. CDR3 length equals 18 residues. Germline CDR1 reads SGHDT; CDR2 reads YYEEEE. The CDR3 nucleotides read TGTGCCAGCAGCTTGTTTACGTGGGCCCGGACAACTAATGAAAAACTGTTTTTT. This encodes CASSLFTWARTTNEKLFF.

The chain is built from TRBV5-1 and TRBJ2-1, with D hard to call. The CDR3 runs to 14 residues. V shed 0 bases and J shed 5 bases, with 9 bases lying between them. In germline, CDR1 is SGHRS, CDR2 YFSETQ. The CDR3 DNA reads as TGCGCCAGCAGCTTGGCTGGGCCCGACAATGAGCAGTTCTTC. Its protein is CASSLAGPDNEQFF.

There are a few counts of this clone. This chain links TRBV6-5 with TRBJ1-1; D gene unclear. The CDR3 covers 16 residues. Looked up from germline, CDR1 is MNHEY and CDR2 is SVGAGI. The V end was cut by 0 bases, the J end by 4 bases, with 15 bases between. The CDR3 here is CASSYSALGSPTEAFF. The CDR3, as DNA: TGTGCCAGCAGTTACTCGGCTTTAGGGAGCCCCACTGAAGCTTTCTTT.

The chain recombines TRBV7-9 with TRBJ2-5, with 9 positions matching TRBD1. V lost 4 bases and J lost 3; bases outside the gene matches: 9. CDR1 and CDR2 (germline): SEHNR, FQNEAQ (reference sequence). CDR3 length equals 16 residues. CDR3 DNA sequence: TGTGCCAGCAGCTCCTGGACAGGGGTTAAGGAAGAGACCCAGTACTTC. Translated, it gives CASSSWTGVKEETQYF. The full variable domain, with the rest looked up from reference TRBV7-9 and TRBJ2-5, is DTGVSQNPRHKITKRGQNVTFRCDPISEHNRLYWYRQTLGQGPEFLTYFQNEAQLEKSRLLSDRFSAERPKGSFSTLEIQRTEQGDSAMYLCASSSWTGVKEETQYFGPGTRLLVL.

This clone was seen a few times. Distinct nucleotide sequences in the sample also encode this CDR3. The V call is TRBV11-2, the J call TRBJ2-3, with 12 bases aligning to TRBD2. The CDR3 runs to 17 residues. Trimming cost V 1 base and J 2 bases; bases outside gene matches: 4. The germline CDR1 and CDR2 sequences are SGHAT and FQNNGV. The chain's CDR3 is CASSLVASGRATDTQYF. The CDR3 DNA sequence: TGTGCCAGCAGCTTAGTGGCTAGCGGGAGGGCCACAGATACGCAGTATTTT.

The chain uses TRBV5-6 and TRBJ2-6, with D unresolved. The germline gives CDR1 SGHDT, CDR2 YYEEEE. Trimming cost V 1 base and J 3 bases, with 8 bases left between them. The CDR3 is 15 residues long. CDR3 loop: CASSLNPGGANVLTF. The CDR3 bases are TGTGCCAGCAGCTTGAACCCCGGTGGGGCCAACGTCCTGACTTTC.

The chain combines TRBV27 with TRBJ1-2; 7 bases fit TRBD1. The CDR3 length is 17 residues. V was pared by 3 bases and J by 3 bases, with 13 bases of the junction left unmatched. Germline V gene data show CDR1 as MNHEY and CDR2 as SMNVEV (reference sequence). As DNA, the CDR3 is TGTGCCAGCAGTTTTTTGGGACAGCTACAAAGGGACTATGGCTACACCTTC. Residues: CASSFLGQLQRDYGYTF.

V is TRBV7-9 and J is TRBJ2-6, with TRBD1 matching over 9 bases. The CDR3 extends over 17 amino acids. The J segment lost 1 base and the V segment lost 5 bases, leaving 6 bases of the junction unmatched. Germline V CDR1 and CDR2: SEHNR, FQNEAQ (reference sequence). CDR3: CASSKTGGVSGANVLTF. The CDR3 DNA sequence: TGTGCCAGCAGCAAAACAGGGGGCGTATCTGGGGCCAACGTCCTGACTTTC.

V and J are TRBV10-3 and TRBJ1-5; the D is unclear. Germline loops: CDR1 ENHRY, CDR2 SYGVKD. This CDR3 is built from 12 residues. The CDR3 sequence: CASGPPNQPQHF. CDR3 nucleotide sequence: TGTGCGTCTGGCCCCCCCAATCAGCCCCAGCATTTT.

The chain joins TRBV5-1 to TRBJ2-2; D possibly corresponds to TRBD1 (5 bases). This CDR3 comprises 15 residues. Germline V gives CDR1 SGHRS, CDR2 YFSETQ. Trimming left V 2 bases short and J 6 bases short, with 14 bases between. CDR3 sequence: CASSLYRGEAGELFF. In nucleotides, the CDR3 is TGCGCCAGCAGCTTATATAGGGGTGAGGCCGGGGAGCTGTTTTTT.

The V gene is TRBV2, the J gene TRBJ1-4; 7 positions agree with TRBD1. The CDR3 length is 15 residues. V dropped 7 bases and J dropped 2; count of bases not matched to a gene: 7. CDR1 is SNHLY, CDR2 FYNNEI, per germline. The CDR3 reads CASIRQGRTNEKLFF. CDR3 coding DNA: TGTGCCAGCATTAGACAGGGACGGACTAATGAAAAACTGTTTTTT.

This clone was seen just once. The chain carries TRBV18 and TRBJ1-3; TRBD1 might be the D (5 bases). There are 16 residues in the CDR3. V lost 3 bases, J lost 3 bases, and 15 bases lay in between. Germline assignment: CDR1 KGHSH and CDR2 LQKENI. As DNA, the CDR3 is TGTGCCAGCTCACCTCAGCTCACAGACAGTGGAAACACCATATATTTT. This codes for CASSPQLTDSGNTIYF.

The genes are TRBV30 and TRBJ1-3; 8 bases are shared with TRBD1. Per the germline V gene, CDR1 is GTSNPN and CDR2 is SVGIG (reference sequence). V was clipped by 0 bases and J by 4 bases; unmatched bases: 5. The length of the CDR3 is 15 residues. The CDR3 loop is CAWSVKTGAGNTIYF. As DNA, the CDR3 is TGTGCCTGGAGTGTGAAGACAGGGGCGGGAAACACCATATATTTT.

The genes are TRBV2 and TRBJ1-5; D is perhaps TRBD1 (6 bases). V lost 1 base, J lost 5 bases, and 15 bases lay in between. Germline CDR1 SNHLY, CDR2 FYNNEI. This CDR3 comprises 16 residues. Here the CDR3 DNA reads TGTGCCAGCAGTGAAGGGGTGGGTTGGGGGCATCAGCCCCAGCATTTT. Encoded protein: CASSEGVGWGHQPQHF.

This rearrangement joins TRBV7-3 to TRBJ1-1, with a tentative D call TRBD1 (5 bases). This CDR3 contains 13 residues. The V end lost 2 bases, the J end lost 5 bases, and 9 bases lay between the germline ends. From germline, CDR1 is SGHTA and CDR2 FQGTGA. The CDR3 loop is CASSLRQRTEAFF. The CDR3 region has the DNA TGTGCCAGCAGCTTACGACAGAGGACTGAAGCTTTCTTT.

The chain employs TRBV9 and TRBJ2-3, with 8 bases aligning to TRBD2. The V gene end was trimmed by 1 base and the J gene end by 8 bases; junction bases not matched to a gene: 9. Germline CDR1 and CDR2: SGDLS and YYNGEE. The CDR3 runs to 15 residues. The CDR3 is CASSVLAGESGTQYF. CDR3 coding DNA: TGTGCCAGCAGCGTACTAGCGGGCGAGTCGGGTACGCAGTATTTT.

V is TRBV5-1 and J is TRBJ1-2; 7 bases line up with TRBD1. Germline-derived CDR1 and CDR2 are SGHRS and YFSETQ. Losses at the gene ends were 3 bases for V and 1 base for J; bases not matched to a gene: 9. CDR3 length: 16 residues. CDR3 amino acids: CASSSGEQGGNYGYTF. For the CDR3, the DNA is TGCGCCAGCAGCTCAGGGGAGCAGGGGGGTAACTATGGCTACACCTTC. Looking up the rest from reference TRBV5-1 and TRBJ1-2 gives the full variable domain: KAGVTQTPRYLIKTRGQQVTLSCSPISGHRSVSWYQQTPGQGLQFLFEYFSETQRNKGNFPGRFSGRQFSNSRSEMNVSTLELGDSALYLCASSSGEQGGNYGYTFGSGTRLTVV.

J is TRBJ2-7 and V is TRBV19, with D possibly TRBD2 on 5 matching bases. This CDR3 is built from 14 residues. Germline loops: CDR1 LNHDA, CDR2 SQIVND (reference sequence). V lost 6 bases, J lost 0 bases, and 12 bases lay in between. The CDR3 loop is CASRPRGFSYEQYF. The CDR3 DNA follows: TGTGCCAGTAGGCCTCGCGGGTTCTCCTACGAGCAGTACTTC.

V and J are TRBV6-1 and TRBJ2-7; a possible D gene is TRBD2 (6 bases). There are 15 residues in the CDR3. Germline V gives CDR1 MNHNS, CDR2 SASEGT. V dropped 8 bases and J dropped 0 bases, with 17 bases sitting between them. The CDR3 region is CASGLGRRNSYEQYF. CDR3 nucleotide sequence: TGTGCCAGCGGGCTGGGGAGGCGGAACTCCTACGAGCAGTACTTC.

The rearrangement joins TRBV6-5 to TRBJ1-4, with a weak D call TRBD1 (6 bases). Germline V lookup: CDR1 MNHEY, CDR2 SVGAGI. The germline V and J ends were trimmed by 5 bases and 8 bases, with 15 bases remaining between them. This CDR3 spans 14 amino acids. CDR3 sequence reads: CASSPQGLGEKLFF. The CDR3 DNA sequence: TGTGCCAGCAGTCCTCAGGGGTTGGGGGAAAAACTGTTTTTT.

The chain employs TRBV28 and TRBJ1-1; D is possibly TRBD1 (6 bases). The V end was cut by 2 bases, the J end by 1 base, with 29 bases between. The CDR3 has 21 amino acids. Germline CDR1 and CDR2: MDHEN and SYDVKM. In DNA form, the CDR3 reads TGTGCCAGCAGTTTACTGTTCGTTTGGGCCAGGGGCCGACAAAAGAACACTGAAGCTTTCTTT. This codes for CASSLLFVWARGRQKNTEAFF. Full variable domain (outside the CDR3, taken from reference TRBV28 and TRBJ1-1): DVKVTQSSRYLVKRTGEKVFLECVQDMDHENMFWYRQDPGLGLRLIYFSYDVKMKEKGDIPEGYSVSREKKERFSLILESASTNQTSMYLCASSLLFVWARGRQKNTEAFFGQGTRLTVV.

The chain joins TRBV5-4 to TRBJ2-2; tentative D call: TRBD1 (6 bases). V lost 3 bases to trimming and J lost 5 bases, with 14 bases between them. This CDR3 is 15 amino acids long. The germline gives CDR1 SGHNT, CDR2 YYREEE (reference sequence). Here the CDR3 reads CASSYSLGGTGELFF. The CDR3 DNA is TGTGCCAGCAGCTACTCCTTAGGGGGAACCGGGGAGCTGTTTTTT.

There are a few counts of this clone. V gene TRBV10-2 combines with J gene TRBJ1-2, with TRBD1 as a possible D gene (5 bases). The V gene's germline CDR1 is WSHSY and CDR2 SAAADI. Trimming removed 6 bases from V and 6 bases from J, with 8 bases in between. This CDR3 comprises 11 residues. The CDR3, as DNA: TGCGCCAGCAGGGGGGGGAATGGCTACACCTTC. Its translation is CASRGGNGYTF.

In this sample, this clone turned up many times. The rearrangement joins TRBV6-1 to TRBJ1-4; maybe TRBD1 (6 bases). The CDR3 covers 17 residues. From germline, CDR1 is MNHNS and CDR2 SASEGT. V was cut by 4 bases and J by 5 bases, with 20 bases left in between. The CDR3 nucleotides are TGTGCCAGCAGTGCCTCCGTCCGGGGACACGCGAATGAAAAACTGTTTTTT. As protein: CASSASVRGHANEKLFF.

The chain recombines TRBV29-1 with TRBJ2-2; 12 nucleotides align to TRBD2. The CDR3 is made up of 16 amino acids. CDR1 is SQVTM, CDR2 ANQGSEA, per germline. V trimming: 4 bases; J trimming: 0 bases; junction bases outside the gene matches: 3. The CDR3 is CSVGTSGEPNTGELFF. As DNA, the CDR3 is TGCAGCGTTGGGACTAGCGGGGAACCGAACACCGGGGAGCTGTTTTTT.

This chain uses TRBV6-1 with TRBJ2-1, with 7 nucleotides matching TRBD2. The CDR3 runs 13 residues. Trimming removed 3 bases from V and 7 bases from J; junction bases left unmatched: 3. Germline assignment: CDR1 MNHNS and CDR2 SASEGT. The CDR3 coding sequence is TGTGCCAGCAGTGATCGGGGGGAGAATGAGCAGTTCTTC. Protein sequence: CASSDRGENEQFF.

Comment on this clone: The sample has other DNA sequences that encode this CDR3 too. The V call is TRBV4-1, the J call TRBJ2-5; 12 bases are shared with TRBD1. V shed 4 bases and J 5 bases; nucleotides not matched to a gene: 14. CDR3 length: 18 residues. Germline CDR1 reads MGHRA; CDR2 reads YSYEKL. The CDR3 spells CASSLSRDRGPRGETQYF. In nucleotides, the CDR3 is TGCGCCAGCAGCCTCAGCCGGGACAGGGGGCCTCGGGGGGAGACCCAGTACTTC.

The chain is built from TRBV30 and TRBJ2-1; 7 bases are a match to TRBD2. The ends lost 1 base at V and 7 bases at J; junction bases unmatched: 13. This CDR3 spans 16 amino acids. Germline values: CDR1 GTSNPN, CDR2 SVGIG (reference sequence). Written as DNA, the CDR3 is TGTGCCTGGAGTGCCCTGGCGAGCGGGGACCAGAATGAGCAGTTCTTC. Its protein product is CAWSALASGDQNEQFF. Drawing the rest from reference TRBV30 and TRBJ2-1, the complete variable domain is SQTIHQWPATLVQPVGSPLSLECTVEGTSNPNLYWYRQAAGRGLQLLFYSVGIGQISSEVPQNLSASRPQDRQFILSSKKLLLSDSGFYLCAWSALASGDQNEQFFGPGTRLTVL.

This chain connects TRBV2 to TRBJ1-2; D not resolved. CDR1 and CDR2 from the germline V gene are SNHLY and FYNNEI. The CDR3 totals 11 residues. The V gene lost 4 bases and the J gene lost 5 bases, with 5 bases spanning the gap. CDR3 in amino acids: CASSVGYGYTF. As DNA, the CDR3 is TGTGCCAGCAGTGTCGGGTATGGCTACACCTTC.

The V call is TRBV5-5, the J call TRBJ1-2; 8 nucleotides line up with TRBD1. This CDR3 comprises 14 residues. J lost 8 bases, V lost 1 base, and 7 bases had no gene match. The germline gives CDR1 SGHKS, CDR2 YYEKEE (reference sequence). The chain's CDR3 is CASSLTGQGTGYTF. The CDR3 bases are TGTGCCAGCAGCTTGACCGGACAGGGTACAGGCTACACCTTC.

This clone was detected only a few times. The chain links TRBV11-2 to TRBJ2-1; TRBD2 might be the D (5 bases). The CDR3 is 18 amino acids. Germline V gives CDR1 SGHAT, CDR2 FQNNGV. Trimming removed 1 base at V and 4 bases at J, with 20 bases between. The CDR3 reads CASSLGPFRGQSYNEQFF. The CDR3 DNA is TGTGCCAGCAGCTTAGGCCCGTTTCGCGGGCAGTCATACAATGAGCAGTTCTTC. Full variable domain (missing parts from reference TRBV11-2 and TRBJ2-1): EAGVAQSPRYKIIEKRQSVAFWCNPISGHATLYWYQQILGQGPKLLIQFQNNGVVDDSQLPKDRFSAERLKGVDSTLKIQPAKLEDSAVYLCASSLGPFRGQSYNEQFFGPGTRLTVL.

The chain employs TRBV4-2 and TRBJ1-4, with D uncertain. CDR3 length: 13 residues. The V gene's germline CDR1 is LGHNA and CDR2 YNFKEQ. The V end lost 1 base, the J end lost 10 bases, and 10 bases lay between the germline ends. The CDR3 nucleotides are TGTGCCAGCAGCCAAGGACGGGTTGCAAAACTGTTTTTT. Protein sequence: CASSQGRVAKLFF.